A single sample is the source of the 3 T cell receptor beta chains below, sequenced in a study of T-cell reconstitution after alpha-beta-depleted transplantation in children. Unique molecular identifiers tagged the TCRbeta library. Each CDR3 protein is one row after TCRdb ran MiXCR on the PCR reads. The sample holds 80,000 to 95,000 distinct CDR3 sequences, roughly 8.3% seen once. The starting material was PBMCs from the stem cell graft donor, obtained from the stem cell graft. Receptors were obtained from a human donor who donated a stem cell graft to a child with congenital amegakaryocytic thrombocytopenia.

The chain has TRBV2 and TRBJ2-5; D is unclear. V shed 7 bases and J shed 2 bases, with 11 bases lying between them. The germline V gene encodes CDR1 SNHLY and CDR2 FYNNEI. CDR3 length: 13 residues. This CDR3 reads CASKPNSQETQYF. CDR3 bases: TGTGCCAGCAAGCCAAACTCGCAAGAGACCCAGTACTTC.

At least ten counts were recorded for this clonotype. The chain is built from TRBV20-1 and TRBJ1-5; D is undetermined. The CDR3 runs 13 residues. CDR1 is DFQATT, CDR2 SNEGSKA, per germline (reference sequence). V gave up 2 bases and J gave up 3 bases, with 8 bases separating them. CDR3 DNA sequence: TGCAGTGCTAGATACAGACCCAATCAGCCCCAGCATTTT. This codes for CSARYRPNQPQHF.

This clonotype was detected a few times. This chain connects TRBV20-1 to TRBJ2-2; D possibly uses TRBD1 or TRBD2 (5 bases each). In germline, CDR1 is DFQATT, CDR2 SNEGSKA (reference sequence). V shed 3 bases and J shed 8 bases, with 19 bases lying between them. The CDR3 is 15 amino acids. CDR3 loop: CSARLIRDPRGELFF. The CDR3 DNA follows: TGCAGTGCTAGGCTCATCCGGGACCCCCGTGGGGAGCTGTTTTTT.